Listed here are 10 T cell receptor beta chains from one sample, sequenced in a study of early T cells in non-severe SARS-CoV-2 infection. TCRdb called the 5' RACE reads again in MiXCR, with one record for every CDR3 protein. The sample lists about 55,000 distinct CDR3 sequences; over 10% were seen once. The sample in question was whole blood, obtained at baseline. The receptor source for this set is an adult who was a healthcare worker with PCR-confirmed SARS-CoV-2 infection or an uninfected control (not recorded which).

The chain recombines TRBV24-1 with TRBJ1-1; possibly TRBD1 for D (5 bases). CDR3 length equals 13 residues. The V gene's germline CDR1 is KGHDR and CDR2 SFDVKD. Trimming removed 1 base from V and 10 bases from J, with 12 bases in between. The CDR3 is CATSDFRAQGAFF. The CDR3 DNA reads TGTGCCACCAGTGATTTTAGGGCTCAGGGAGCTTTCTTT.

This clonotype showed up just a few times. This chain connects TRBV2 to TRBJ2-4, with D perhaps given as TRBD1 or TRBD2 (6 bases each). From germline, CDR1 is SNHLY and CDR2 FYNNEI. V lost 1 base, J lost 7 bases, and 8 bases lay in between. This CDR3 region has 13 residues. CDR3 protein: CASSEVGGNIQYF. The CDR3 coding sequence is TGTGCCAGCAGTGAAGTAGGGGGGAACATTCAGTACTTC.

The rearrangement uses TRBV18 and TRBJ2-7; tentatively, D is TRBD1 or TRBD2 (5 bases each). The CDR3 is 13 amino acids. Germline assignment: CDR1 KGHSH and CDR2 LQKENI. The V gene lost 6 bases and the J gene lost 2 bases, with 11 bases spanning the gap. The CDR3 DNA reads TGTGCCAGCTCGGGGGAACGGACCTACGAGCAGTACTTC. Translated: CASSGERTYEQYF.

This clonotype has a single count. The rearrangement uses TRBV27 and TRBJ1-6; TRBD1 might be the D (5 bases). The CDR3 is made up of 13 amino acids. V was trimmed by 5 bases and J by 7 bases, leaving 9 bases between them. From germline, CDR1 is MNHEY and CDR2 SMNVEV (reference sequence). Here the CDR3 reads CASSLAGNSPLHF. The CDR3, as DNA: TGTGCCAGCAGTCTAGCAGGGAATTCACCCCTCCACTTT.

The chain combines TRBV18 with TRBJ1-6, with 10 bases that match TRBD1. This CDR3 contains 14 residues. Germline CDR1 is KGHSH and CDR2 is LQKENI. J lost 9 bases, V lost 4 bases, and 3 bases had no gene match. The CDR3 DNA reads TGTGCCAGCTCACAGAGACAGGGGGCTTCACCCCTCCACTTT. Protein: CASSQRQGASPLHF.

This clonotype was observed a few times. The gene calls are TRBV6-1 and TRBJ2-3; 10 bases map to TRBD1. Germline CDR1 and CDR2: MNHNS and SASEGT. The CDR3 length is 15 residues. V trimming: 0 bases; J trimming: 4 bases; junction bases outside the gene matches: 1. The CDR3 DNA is TGTGCCAGCAGTGAAGCGACAGGGGGCGCAGATACGCAGTATTTT. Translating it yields CASSEATGGADTQYF.

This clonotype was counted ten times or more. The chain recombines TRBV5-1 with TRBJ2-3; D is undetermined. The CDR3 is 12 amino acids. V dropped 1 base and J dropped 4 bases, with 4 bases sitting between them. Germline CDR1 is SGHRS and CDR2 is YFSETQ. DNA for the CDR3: TGCGCCAGCAGCTTGCCGTCAGATACGCAGTATTTT. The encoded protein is CASSLPSDTQYF.

The CDR3: CASSLTGTSGRRGTGELFF. The DNA for the CDR3 is TGCGCCAGCAGCTTGACCGGGACTAGCGGGAGACGGGGCACCGGGGAGCTGTTTTTT. The chain has TRBV5-1 and TRBJ2-2; 14 positions agree with TRBD2. The V gene's germline CDR1 is SGHRS and CDR2 YFSETQ. With V trimmed by 1 base and J by 4 bases, 9 bases remained unmatched. The CDR3 is 19 residues long.

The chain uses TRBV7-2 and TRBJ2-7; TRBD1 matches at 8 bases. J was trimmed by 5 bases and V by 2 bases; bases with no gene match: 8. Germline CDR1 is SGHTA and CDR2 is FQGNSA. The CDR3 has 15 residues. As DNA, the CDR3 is TGTGCCAGCAGCTTAATTCGGACAGGGTTAGACGAGCAGTACTTC. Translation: CASSLIRTGLDEQYF.

The CDR3 coding sequence is TGCGCCAGCAGCTTGGGTGGGACAGTGCTTAATGAGCAGTTCTTC. It encodes CASSLGGTVLNEQFF. This rearrangement joins TRBV5-1 to TRBJ2-1; 7 positions agree with TRBD1. V was pared by 0 bases and J by 7 bases, with 7 bases of the junction left unmatched. There are 15 residues in the CDR3. Germline lookup yields CDR1 SGHRS and CDR2 YFSETQ.